What follows are 22 T cell receptor beta chains derived from one specimen sequenced in a study of blood T cell repertoires in COVID-19. The table came from immunoSEQ multiplex PCR; TCRdb's copy has only in-frame clones and leaves some out. The table shows roughly 380,000 clones, with about nine tenths occurring only once. Material for sequencing was PBMCs or T cells enriched from blood (not recorded which). These receptors came from a woman under 40 who had been exposed to COVID-19.

The CDR3 DNA follows: TGTGCCAGCAGTTACTCTCTCCCCGGGGAGCTGTTTTTT. It is translated as CASSYSLPGELFF. The J gene is TRBJ2-2, the V gene TRBV6-5; D unresolved. The ends were cut back, 0 bases at V and 6 bases at J, with 5 bases in the middle. Looked up from germline, CDR1 is MNHEY and CDR2 is SVGAGI. The CDR3 length is 13 residues.

This clone was recorded only once. The genes are TRBV9 and TRBJ2-3; no clear D gene. The V and J ends lost 0 bases and 0 bases respectively, with 8 bases between them. This CDR3 region has 15 residues. The germline CDR1 and CDR2 sequences are SGDLS and YYNGEE. CDR3 region: CASSVDQASTDTQYF. CDR3 in DNA: TGTGCCAGCAGCGTAGACCAGGCTAGCACAGATACGCAGTATTTT.

The J gene is TRBJ2-5, the V gene TRBV9; 9 nucleotides line up with TRBD1. From germline, CDR1 is SGDLS and CDR2 YYNGEE. With V trimmed by 3 bases and J by 4 bases, 4 bases remained unmatched. The CDR3 runs to 14 residues. CDR3 sequence reads: CASSGGQGAETQYF. The CDR3 coding sequence is TGTGCCAGCAGCGGGGGACAGGGAGCAGAGACCCAGTACTTC.

The chain employs TRBV24-1 and TRBJ2-5, with 14 bases identical to TRBD2. The CDR3 is made up of 16 amino acids. V gave up 3 bases and J gave up 5 bases; unmatched junction bases: 4. Per the germline V gene, CDR1 is KGHDR and CDR2 is SFDVKD. CDR3: CATSDPGTSGSETQYF. DNA for the CDR3: TGTGCCACCAGTGATCCCGGGACTAGCGGGAGCGAGACCCAGTACTTC.

The chain employs TRBV28 and TRBJ2-4; D perhaps matches TRBD1 (7 bases). The V gene's germline CDR1 is MDHEN and CDR2 SYDVKM. The CDR3 runs 14 residues. The V gene lost 3 bases and the J gene lost 9 bases, with 15 bases spanning the gap. CDR3 region: CASSLGGQRGIQYF. DNA of the CDR3: TGTGCCAGCAGTTTGGGGGGACAGAGGGGCATTCAGTACTTC.

In regard to this clone: An end of the junction differs from the germline gene, which may be a read error. The chain carries TRBV7-7 and TRBJ2-5; 12 nucleotides line up with TRBD2. Germline assignment: CDR1 SSHAT and CDR2 FNYEAQ (reference sequence). The CDR3 consists of 15 residues. The CDR3 DNA reads TGTGCTAGCAGCTTCGGACTAGCGGGATCAGAGACCCAGTACTTC. Translating gives CASSFGLAGSETQYF.

This clone was recorded only once. V gene TRBV5-6 combines with J gene TRBJ2-1; no reliable D call. The V end lost 2 bases, the J end lost 7 bases, and 7 bases lay between the germline ends. Germline CDR1 and CDR2: SGHDT and YYEEEE. The CDR3 is made up of 12 amino acids. CDR3 residues: CASSFIVNEQFF. The DNA of the CDR3 is TGTGCCAGCAGCTTTATCGTAAATGAGCAGTTCTTC.

The chain recombines TRBV27 with TRBJ2-7, with 10 bases that match TRBD2. The CDR3 has 15 amino acids. The V and J ends lost 4 bases and 6 bases, in that order; junction bases with no gene match: 9. CDR1 and CDR2 from the germline V gene are MNHEY and SMNVEV (reference sequence). This CDR3 reads CASSSRTSGESEQYF. In DNA form, the CDR3 reads TGTGCCAGCAGTTCGAGGACTAGCGGAGAGAGCGAGCAGTACTTC.

J is TRBJ2-5 and V is TRBV16, with 7 bases fitting TRBD1. J was trimmed by 1 base and V by 8 bases; bases with no gene match: 7. Germline-derived CDR1 and CDR2 are KGHSY and FQNENV. The CDR3 consists of 14 residues. The CDR3 DNA reads TGTGCCAGCTGCTACTCAGGGGGCCAAGAGACCCAGTACTTC. Protein: CASCYSGGQETQYF.

In DNA, the CDR3 is TGTGCCAGCAGTTACCTAACAGGGGGCTCTGGCTACACCTTC. This codes for CASSYLTGGSGYTF. The chain couples TRBV6-2 or TRBV6-3 to TRBJ1-2, with 9 nucleotides matching TRBD1. CDR3 length: 14 amino acids. The V segment lost 2 bases and the J segment 7 bases; nucleotides outside the gene matches: 5. Germline V gives CDR1 MNHEY, CDR2 SVGEGT.

The J gene is TRBJ1-5, the V gene TRBV19; 7 nucleotides agree with TRBD1. Trimming cost V 1 base and J 5 bases; bases outside gene matches: 2. Germline CDR1 is LNHDA and CDR2 is SQIVND (reference sequence). This CDR3 spans 14 amino acids. The CDR3 sequence is CASSIGQGDQPQHF. CDR3 DNA: TGTGCCAGTAGTATAGGGCAGGGGGATCAGCCCCAGCATTTT.

The rearrangement uses TRBV7-3 and TRBJ1-6, with 8 nucleotides matching TRBD1. The CDR3 covers 13 residues. Germline V gives CDR1 SGHTA, CDR2 FQGTGA. Trimming took 8 bases from V and 7 from J; bases not matched to a gene: 4. The CDR3 DNA reads as TGTGCCAGCGGTAGGGACAGGAATTCACCCCTCCACTTT. It specifies CASGRDRNSPLHF.

This sequence joins TRBV24-1 and TRBJ2-3; 8 bases map to TRBD1. CDR3 length: 12 amino acids. Germline lookup yields CDR1 KGHDR and CDR2 SFDVKD. The V and J ends lost 7 bases and 7 bases, in that order; junction bases with no gene match: 3. The CDR3 DNA follows: TGTGCCACCAGGGACAGGGAGTATACGCAGTATTTT. Protein product: CATRDREYTQYF.

Ten or more counts support this clone. The chain uses TRBV20-1 and TRBJ2-1; no clear D. Germline-derived CDR1 and CDR2 are DFQATT and SNEGSKA (reference sequence). Deletions cut 3 bases from V and 5 bases from J, with 8 bases between. The CDR3 runs to 12 residues. This CDR3 is CSASKQNNEQFF. DNA of the CDR3: TGCAGTGCTAGTAAACAAAACAATGAGCAGTTCTTC.

This chain uses TRBV7-9 with TRBJ2-6; perhaps TRBD1 as D (6 bases). V lost 5 bases to trimming and J lost 2 bases, with 16 bases between them. This CDR3 contains 17 residues. Germline assignment: CDR1 SEHNR and CDR2 FQNEAQ (reference sequence). The CDR3: CASSPRQVLTGANVLTF. The CDR3 DNA reads TGTGCCAGCAGCCCCAGACAGGTCCTCACTGGGGCCAACGTCCTGACTTTC.

The rearrangement uses TRBV6-2 or TRBV6-3 and TRBJ2-3, with 8 nucleotides matching TRBD2. CDR1 MNHEY and CDR2 SVGEGT come from the germline V gene. The V and J ends lost 4 bases and 1 base, in that order; junction bases with no gene match: 7. The CDR3 sequence is 16 residues long. The chain's CDR3 is CASSFQLAVRTDTQYF. The DNA of the CDR3 is TGTGCCAGCAGTTTCCAACTAGCGGTGCGCACAGATACGCAGTATTTT.

The V gene is TRBV19, the J gene TRBJ2-7; the match to TRBD2 covers 8 bases. This CDR3 comprises 17 residues. Per the germline V gene, CDR1 is LNHDA and CDR2 is SQIVND (reference sequence). With 4 bases clipped from V and 0 bases from J, the junction kept 11 bases outside the gene matches. The chain's CDR3 is CASSSAPGTRGSYEQYF. CDR3 nucleotides: TGTGCCAGTAGTAGCGCCCCCGGGACTAGAGGCTCCTACGAGCAGTACTTC.

The V and J genes are TRBV7-3 and TRBJ2-7; 7 bases align to TRBD2. Germline trimming cut 5 bases from V and 6 bases from J; bases unmatched to any gene: 7. Germline loops: CDR1 SGHTA, CDR2 FQGTGA. The CDR3 loop spans 13 amino acids. The CDR3 nucleotides read TGTGCCAGCAGCCCGATATGGGGGGGCGAGCAGTACTTC. It is translated as CASSPIWGGEQYF.

J is TRBJ2-5 and V is TRBV7-2; D may be TRBD2 (5 bases). Per the germline V gene, CDR1 is SGHTA and CDR2 is FQGNSA. This CDR3 spans 15 amino acids. V was clipped by 3 bases and J by 2 bases, with 13 bases between them. For the CDR3, the DNA is TGTGCCAGCAGCTTCCCGTTCGGGGAACAAGAGACCCAGTACTTC. This translates into CASSFPFGEQETQYF.

This clone appeared a single time. The chain combines TRBV11-1 with TRBJ1-2; D remains ambiguous. Germline values: CDR1 SGHAT, CDR2 FQDESV (reference sequence). V lost 3 bases, J lost 4 bases, and 9 bases lay in between. The CDR3 has 13 residues. The CDR3 loop reads CASSFAGTYGYTF. In DNA form, the CDR3 reads TGTGCCAGCAGCTTTGCGGGAACCTATGGCTACACCTTC.

The CDR3 loop reads CASSVVGQATDTQYF. CDR3 nucleotide sequence: TGTGCCAGCAGCGTAGTGGGACAGGCCACAGATACGCAGTATTTT. The rearrangement joins TRBV9 to TRBJ2-3; 8 nucleotides match TRBD1. Germline CDR1 SGDLS, CDR2 YYNGEE. V was pared by 0 bases and J by 2 bases, with 2 bases of the junction left unmatched. The CDR3 extends over 15 amino acids.

The chain joins TRBV11-3 to TRBJ2-1; TRBD2 matches at 8 bases. This CDR3 comprises 16 residues. With V trimmed by 0 bases and J by 5 bases, 6 bases remained unmatched. Looked up from germline, CDR1 is SGHNT and CDR2 is YENEEA. The CDR3 region has the DNA TGTGCCAGCAGCTTAGAATCAAGCGGGGGAAACAATGAGCAGTTCTTC. Protein sequence: CASSLESSGGNNEQFF.